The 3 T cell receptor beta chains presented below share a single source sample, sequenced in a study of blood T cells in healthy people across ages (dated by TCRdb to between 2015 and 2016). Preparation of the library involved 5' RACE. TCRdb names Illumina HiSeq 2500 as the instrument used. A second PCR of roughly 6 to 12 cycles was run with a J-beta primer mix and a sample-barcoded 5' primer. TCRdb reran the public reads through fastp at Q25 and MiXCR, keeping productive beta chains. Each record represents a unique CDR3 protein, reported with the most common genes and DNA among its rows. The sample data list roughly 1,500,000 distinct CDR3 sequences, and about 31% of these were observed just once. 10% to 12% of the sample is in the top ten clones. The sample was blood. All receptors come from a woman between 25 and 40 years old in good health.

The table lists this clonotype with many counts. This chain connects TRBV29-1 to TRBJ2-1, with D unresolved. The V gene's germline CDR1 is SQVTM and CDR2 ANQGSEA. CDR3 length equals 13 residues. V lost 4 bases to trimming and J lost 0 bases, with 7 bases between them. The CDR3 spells CSVGRVSYNEQFF. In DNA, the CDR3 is TGCAGCGTTGGTAGGGTCTCCTACAATGAGCAGTTCTTC.

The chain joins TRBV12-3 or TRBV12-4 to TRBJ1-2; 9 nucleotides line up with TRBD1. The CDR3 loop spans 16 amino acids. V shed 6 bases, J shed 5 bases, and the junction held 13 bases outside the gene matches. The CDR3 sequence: CASSPSWGQGAYGYTF. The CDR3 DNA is TGTGCCAGCAGCCCTTCGTGGGGACAGGGCGCGTATGGCTACACCTTC.

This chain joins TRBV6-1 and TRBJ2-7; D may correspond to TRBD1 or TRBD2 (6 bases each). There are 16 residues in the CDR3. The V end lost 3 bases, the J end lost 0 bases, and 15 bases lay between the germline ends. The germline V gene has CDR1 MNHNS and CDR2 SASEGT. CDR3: CASSDLGGRNSYEQYF. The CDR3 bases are TGTGCCAGCAGTGACCTAGGGGGGCGGAACTCCTACGAGCAGTACTTC.